Listed here is a single T cell receptor (beta chain). The source of the sample is a study of blood T cell dynamics during melanoma immunotherapy. The ends were cut back, 11 bases at V and 3 bases at J, with 13 bases in the middle. Germline V gives CDR1 MNHEY, CDR2 SMNVEV (reference sequence). The CDR3 spans 12 residues. Time point: pre-treatment baseline. Blood was drawn before treatment and at week 3 after checkpoint blockade. Response was assessed by RECIST 1.1 at 12 weeks, except a couple of rapid progressors. A fixed DNA input of about 0.35 ug was used per bulk PBMC sample. This table comes from immunoSEQ multiplex PCR, and its TCRdb copy is limited to in-frame clones, with some not included. The sample carries under 15,000 clones, about 86% recorded once.

The V and J genes are TRBV27 and TRBJ1-1; no clear D gene. This clonotype was sampled from a human donor with melanoma. The sample here was blood, taken from a patient treated with checkpoint blockade. The CDR3 reads CADSRAYTEAFF. CDR3 nucleotide sequence: TGTGCCGACTCCCGGGCGTACACTGAAGCTTTCTTT.